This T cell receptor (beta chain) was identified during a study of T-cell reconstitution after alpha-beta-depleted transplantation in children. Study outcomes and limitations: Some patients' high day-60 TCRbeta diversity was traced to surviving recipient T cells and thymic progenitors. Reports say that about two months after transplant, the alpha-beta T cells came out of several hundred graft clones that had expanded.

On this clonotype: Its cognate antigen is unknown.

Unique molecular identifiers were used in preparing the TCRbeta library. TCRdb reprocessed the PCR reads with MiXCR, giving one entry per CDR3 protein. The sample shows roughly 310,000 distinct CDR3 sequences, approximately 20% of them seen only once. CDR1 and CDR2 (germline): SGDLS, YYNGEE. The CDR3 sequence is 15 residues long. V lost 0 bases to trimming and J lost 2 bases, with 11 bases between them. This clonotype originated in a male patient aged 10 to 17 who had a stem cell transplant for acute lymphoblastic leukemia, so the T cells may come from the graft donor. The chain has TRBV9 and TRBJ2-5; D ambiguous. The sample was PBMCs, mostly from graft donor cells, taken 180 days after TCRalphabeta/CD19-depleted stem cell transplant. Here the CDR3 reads CASSVGRKRQETQYF. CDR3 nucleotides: TGTGCCAGCAGCGTAGGAAGAAAAAGACAAGAGACCCAGTACTTC.